This T cell receptor beta chain was sequenced for a study of human T cells and chemical hapten exposure. This clonotype was recorded at least ten times. The CDR3 consists of 15 residues. The germline gives CDR1 SGHRS, CDR2 YFSETQ. Trimming removed 4 bases from V and 6 bases from J; junction bases left unmatched: 7. Time point noted: pre-sensitization, week 0. As to treatment: therapeutic diphenylcyclopropenone sensitization with weekly scalp DPC. Only after blood had been drawn was each patch test applied. The donor pool consisted of alopecia patients aged 18 to 70 years, considered suitable for DPC. TCRdb re-analysed the RACE reads in MiXCR, keeping a single row per CDR3 protein. The sample lists 95,000 to 100,000 distinct CDR3 sequences; approximately 11% were seen once.

Sequences were derived from whole blood, sampled in connection with sensitization to the hapten diphenylcyclopropenone (DPC). The receptor was derived from a woman aged 60-70 years with alopecia areata. Some clones in this sample may be carry-over from other donors' samples. This chain joins TRBV5-1 and TRBJ2-6; 7 bases are shared with TRBD1. In DNA form, the CDR3 reads TGCGCCAGCAGCCAATGGACAGGCCAGGCCAACGTCCTGACTTTC. Translating gives CASSQWTGQANVLTF. The whole variable domain, filled in from reference TRBV5-1 and TRBJ2-6, reads KAGVTQTPRYLIKTRGQQVTLSCSPISGHRSVSWYQQTPGQGLQFLFEYFSETQRNKGNFPGRFSGRQFSNSRSEMNVSTLELGDSALYLCASSQWTGQANVLTFGAGSRLTVL.